The rows below give T cell receptor beta chains drawn from one sample of a study of T cells after yellow fever vaccination. TCRdb re-derived calls from the 5' RACE reads in MiXCR, one entry per CDR3 protein. This table has 50,000 to 60,000 distinct CDR3 sequences, around 7% appearing once. Sample: CD8+ T cells not binding an NS4B(214-222) dextramer, sorted from PBMCs, taken about 41 days after the first yellow fever vaccination. These receptors were collected from a man between 18 and 35 years old who received the YFV17D yellow fever vaccine. CDR3s include the opening cysteine and the closing phenylalanine or tryptophan. The D gene is left open where the match is weak. For some rows the clone size is stated as once, few or many, or as a class when expanded; others skip it.

v_gene	d_gene	abundance	j_gene	CDR3aa	CDR3nt
TRBV7-2	TRBD1	many	TRBJ2-3	CASSFGTGGVTDTQYF	TGTGCCAGCAGCTTTGGGACAGGGGGCGTCACAGATACGCAGTATTTT
TRBV4-2	-	many	TRBJ2-7	CASSQTVGVGQYF	TGTGCCAGCAGCCAAACAGTGGGTGTCGGGCAGTACTTC
TRBV6-6	-	few	TRBJ2-5	CASSYRVQETQYF	TGTGCCAGCAGTTACAGGGTCCAAGAGACCCAGTACTTC
TRBV5-1	TRBD1	many	TRBJ2-5	CASSEGQGQETQYF	TGCGCCAGCAGCGAGGGACAGGGGCAAGAGACCCAGTACTTC
TRBV5-5	-	few	TRBJ1-5	CASSATGTPNQPQHF	TGTGCCAGCAGCGCTACCGGGACACCTAATCAGCCCCAGCATTTT
TRBV4-2	-	few	TRBJ2-7	CASSQTQGPWAYEQYF	TGTGCCAGCAGCCAAACTCAGGGGCCGTGGGCCTACGAGCAGTACTTC
TRBV4-1	-	few	TRBJ1-1	CASSQDVAQNLMNTEAFF	TGCGCCAGCAGCCAAGATGTGGCACAGAACCTCATGAACACTGAAGCTTTCTTT
TRBV6-2/TRBV6-3	TRBD2	few	TRBJ2-1	CASSLAGATYNEQFF	TGTGCCAGCAGTTTAGCGGGGGCCACCTACAATGAGCAGTTCTTC
TRBV6-1	-	-	TRBJ1-2	CASRPSGGDGYTF	TGTGCCAGCAGGCCTTCCGGTGGGGATGGCTACACCTTC
TRBV19	TRBD1	-	TRBJ2-2	CASSPDRGEGELFF	TGTGCCAGTAGTCCGGACAGGGGTGAAGGGGAGCTGTTTTTT
TRBV7-2	TRBD1	few	TRBJ1-1	CASSYSTGTDTEAFF	TGTGCCAGCAGCTACTCGACAGGGACGGACACTGAAGCTTTCTTT
TRBV7-9	-	many	TRBJ2-2	CASSPGLAGELFF	TGTGCCAGCAGCCCGGGACTTGCCGGGGAGCTGTTTTTT
TRBV7-2	-	-	TRBJ1-2	CASSLWSGNYGYTF	TGTGCCAGCAGCTTATGGTCCGGAAACTATGGCTACACCTTC
TRBV29-1	TRBD2	many	TRBJ2-7	CSVEGFTSGKNEQYF	TGCAGCGTTGAAGGGTTTACTAGCGGGAAGAACGAGCAGTACTTC
TRBV29-1	-	many	TRBJ1-1	CSVDENTEAFF	TGCAGCGTTGACGAGAACACTGAAGCTTTCTTT
TRBV27	TRBD1	many	TRBJ2-5	CASSPRGQDTNQYF	TGTGCCAGCAGTCCGAGGGGACAGGATACTAATCAGTACTTC
TRBV14	-	many	TRBJ1-1	CASSQKSGRGRPEAFF	TGTGCCAGCAGCCAAAAGTCGGGCCGGGGCCGACCTGAAGCTTTCTTT
TRBV5-1	-	many	TRBJ2-2	CASSWLGRTGELFF	TGCGCCAGCAGCTGGCTGGGTCGAACCGGGGAGCTGTTTTTT
TRBV13	-	many	TRBJ2-2	CASSLWGAYTGELFF	TGTGCCAGCAGCTTATGGGGCGCCTACACCGGGGAGCTGTTTTTT
TRBV7-9	-	-	TRBJ2-3	CASSLWADISTDTQYF	TGTGCCAGCAGCTTATGGGCGGATATTAGCACAGATACGCAGTATTTT
TRBV11-2	-	-	TRBJ2-2	CASGSLAGELFF	TGTGCCAGTGGGTCCCTCGCCGGGGAGCTGTTTTTT
TRBV19	-	many	TRBJ2-2	CASSISGGRATGELFF	TGTGCCAGTAGTATTTCGGGTGGTCGGGCCACCGGGGAGCTGTTTTTT
TRBV7-9	-	-	TRBJ1-4	CASSLWQDPNEKLFF	TGTGCCAGCAGCTTATGGCAGGACCCTAATGAAAAACTGTTTTTT
TRBV10-3	-	few	TRBJ2-2	CAISERGRATGELFF	TGTGCCATCAGTGAGCGGGGCAGGGCGACCGGGGAGCTGTTTTTT
TRBV5-1	TRBD1	many	TRBJ1-1	CASSFALRDRDRDTEAFF	TGCGCCAGCAGCTTTGCTCTAAGGGACAGGGACCGCGACACTGAAGCTTTCTTT
TRBV6-1	TRBD2	-	TRBJ2-5	CASSDTSAQETQYF	TGTGCCAGCAGCGATACTAGCGCCCAAGAGACCCAGTACTTC
TRBV6-1	-	many	TRBJ2-1	CASKPVSSYNEQFF	TGTGCCAGCAAGCCGGTCTCCTCCTACAATGAGCAGTTCTTC
TRBV6-1	TRBD2	few	TRBJ2-7	CASKSSGGYEQYF	TGTGCCAGCAAGTCTAGCGGGGGCTACGAGCAGTACTTC
TRBV7-9	-	many	TRBJ1-1	CASSPEFFGTEAFF	TGTGCCAGCAGTCCTGAGTTCTTTGGCACTGAAGCTTTCTTT
TRBV7-9	TRBD1	-	TRBJ1-2	CASSPGQGHYGYTF	TGTGCCAGCAGCCCCGGACAGGGTCACTATGGCTACACCTTC
TRBV6-2/TRBV6-3	TRBD1	-	TRBJ2-1	CASWGQGDEQFF	TGTGCCAGTTGGGGACAGGGGGATGAGCAGTTCTTC
TRBV5-4	-	many	TRBJ1-6	CASSLDKANSPLHF	TGTGCCAGCAGCTTGGACAAGGCAAATTCACCCCTCCACTTT
TRBV5-8	TRBD2	many	TRBJ2-5	CASSLAWAGEETQYF	TGTGCCAGCAGCTTGGCGTGGGCGGGGGAAGAGACCCAGTACTTC
TRBV29-1	TRBD1	many	TRBJ2-1	CSVTRQGTLHNEQFF	TGCAGCGTCACGAGACAGGGGACCCTCCACAATGAGCAGTTCTTC
TRBV5-5	TRBD1	few	TRBJ2-7	CASSPTGSYEQYF	TGTGCCAGCAGCCCGACAGGGTCCTACGAGCAGTACTTC
TRBV9	-	few	TRBJ1-5	CASSVSASLNQPQHF	TGTGCCAGCAGCGTTTCGGCCAGCTTAAATCAGCCCCAGCATTTT
TRBV12-3/TRBV12-4	-	-	TRBJ1-2	CASSLDSALGYTF	TGTGCCAGCAGTCTGGACAGCGCGTTAGGCTACACCTTC
TRBV19	-	many	TRBJ2-1	CASSIWRNEQFF	TGTGCCAGTAGTATATGGCGGAATGAGCAGTTCTTC
TRBV20-1	-	-	TRBJ2-3	CSARPSGRLGYTDTQYF	TGCAGTGCTAGACCCTCGGGACGGCTGGGTTACACAGATACGCAGTATTTT
TRBV6-4	TRBD2	many	TRBJ2-3	CASSDSSGGADTQYF	TGTGCCAGCAGTGACTCTAGCGGGGGGGCAGATACGCAGTATTTT
TRBV7-8	TRBD2	few	TRBJ2-3	CASSSGTSGGGTDTQYF	TGTGCCAGCAGCTCCGGGACTAGCGGGGGGGGAACAGATACGCAGTATTTT
TRBV6-1	TRBD1	many	TRBJ1-3	CASSRTGGTGNTIYF	TGTGCCAGCAGTCGGACAGGGGGGACTGGAAACACCATATATTTT
TRBV12-3/TRBV12-4	-	few	TRBJ2-1	CASSHALGNEQFF	TGTGCCAGCAGTCACGCCCTAGGGAATGAGCAGTTCTTC
TRBV18	TRBD1	many	TRBJ2-7	CASSGDRELYEQYF	TGTGCCAGCTCAGGCGACAGGGAGCTCTACGAGCAGTACTTC
TRBV7-9	TRBD2	-	TRBJ2-5	CASSFGGFQETQYF	TGTGCCAGCAGCTTCGGGGGGTTCCAAGAGACCCAGTACTTC
TRBV6-5	-	-	TRBJ1-1	CASSYSRQLNTEAFF	TGTGCCAGCAGTTACTCTCGACAGTTGAACACTGAAGCTTTCTTT
TRBV30	-	few	TRBJ2-7	CAWKALEDTYEQYF	TGTGCCTGGAAGGCTTTGGAAGATACCTACGAGCAGTACTTC
TRBV6-5	-	-	TRBJ2-3	CASSYVSMGTDTQYF	TGTGCCAGCAGTTACGTTAGTATGGGCACAGATACGCAGTATTTT
TRBV6-5	-	-	TRBJ2-3	CASSSRPDTQYF	TGTGCCAGCAGCTCTAGGCCAGATACGCAGTATTTT
TRBV30	-	-	TRBJ1-1	CASHREREAFF	TGTGCCTCCCACAGGGAACGAGAAGCTTTCTTT